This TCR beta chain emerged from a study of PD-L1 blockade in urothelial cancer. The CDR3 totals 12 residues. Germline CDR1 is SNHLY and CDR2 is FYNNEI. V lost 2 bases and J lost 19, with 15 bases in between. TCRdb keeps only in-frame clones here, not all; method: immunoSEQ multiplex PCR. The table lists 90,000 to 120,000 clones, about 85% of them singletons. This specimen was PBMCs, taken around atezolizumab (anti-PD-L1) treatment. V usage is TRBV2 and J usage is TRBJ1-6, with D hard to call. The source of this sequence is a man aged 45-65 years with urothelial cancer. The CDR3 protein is CASSESRPGSHF. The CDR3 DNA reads TGTGCCAGCAGTGAATCTCGTCCAGGTTCTCACTTT.